The sequence of this T cell receptor (beta chain) was determined in a study of T-cell memory formation after mild COVID-19. Using its own MiXCR run on the 5' RACE reads, TCRdb lists one record per CDR3 protein. The table records about 440,000 distinct CDR3 sequences, around 20% of them present only once. Points on this clonotype: Its antigen is currently unknown.

Study-wide points: Clones contracting across day 15 to 85 had a balanced CD4/CD8 profile; later expanding clones leaned CD4+. Detection of some responders pre-infection suggested pre-existing cross-reactive memory T cells participated.

The CDR3 loop spans 16 amino acids. Germline loops: CDR1 SQVTM, CDR2 ANQGSEA. V was cut by 5 bases and J by 0 bases, with 18 bases left in between. The TCR sequence derives from an adult woman who had mild COVID-19 (a few samples of this study predate the infection). Cell type and time point are not known. Material for sequencing was PBMCs or a T cell subset sorted from them (not recorded which). The chain recombines TRBV29-1 with TRBJ2-3; possibly TRBD2 for D (6 bases). The CDR3 DNA sequence: TGCAGCGTTCTCAAGGTGGGAGGAACTAGCACAGATACGCAGTATTTT. It yields the protein CSVLKVGGTSTDTQYF.